The next 9 T cell receptor beta chains were all read from a single sample in a study of immune cell composition in non-small cell lung cancer. Sequencing used immunoSEQ multiplex PCR; TCRdb keeps in-frame clones, though not all of them. The sample includes approximately 9,800 clones, approximately 74% of them seen just once. Sequenced input: lung tumor tissue. Receptors originate from a human donor with non-small cell lung cancer.

This sequence joins TRBV7-2 and TRBJ2-1, with 7 bases fitting TRBD1. The CDR3 covers 15 residues. The V and J ends lost 1 base and 2 bases, in that order; junction bases with no gene match: 2. The germline CDR1 and CDR2 sequences are SGHTA and FQGNSA. The CDR3 bases are TGTGCCAGCAGCTTAGGAGGGGGCCCCTACAATGAGCAGTTCTTC. Translation gives CASSLGGGPYNEQFF.

The chain carries TRBV7-2 and TRBJ2-7; D is ambiguous. Per the germline V gene, CDR1 is SGHTA and CDR2 is FQGNSA. The CDR3 runs 14 residues. With 1 base removed from V and 3 bases from J, the gap between germline ends came to 10 bases. CDR3: CASSLDGRYYEQYF. In DNA form, the CDR3 reads TGTGCCAGCAGCTTAGACGGCCGGTACTACGAGCAGTACTTC.

In its sample, this clone was seen a few times. The chain employs TRBV28 and TRBJ1-5; D gene ambiguous. Germline V lookup: CDR1 MDHEN, CDR2 SYDVKM. The CDR3 is 14 amino acids. CDR3 DNA sequence: TGTGCATCCGTGAGAGGGCGCGGGAATCAGCCCCAGCATTTT. Translated, it gives CASVRGRGNQPQHF.

The rearrangement links TRBV4-3 to TRBJ1-2; TRBD1 agrees at 7 bases. This CDR3 has 16 residues. J was trimmed by 7 bases and V by 1 base; bases with no gene match: 12. Germline assignment: CDR1 LGHNA and CDR2 YSLEER. The CDR3 here is CASSQGAGDRDSGYTF. CDR3 in DNA: TGCGCCAGCAGCCAAGGGGCAGGGGATCGGGACAGTGGCTACACCTTC.

The chain joins TRBV7-9 to TRBJ1-2; D unresolved. The length of the CDR3 is 14 residues. Germline V gene lookup returns CDR1 SEHNR and CDR2 FQNEAQ (reference sequence). Trimming stripped 1 base from V and 4 bases from J, with 10 bases between. The CDR3 DNA reads TGTGCCAGCAGCTTAGAGGCCGGGGTCTATGGCTACACCTTC. Protein product: CASSLEAGVYGYTF. The entire variable domain, with the rest obtained from reference TRBV7-9 and TRBJ1-2, is as follows: DTGVSQNPRHKITKRGQNVTFRCDPISEHNRLYWYRQTLGQGPEFLTYFQNEAQLEKSRLLSDRFSAERPKGSFSTLEIQRTEQGDSAMYLCASSLEAGVYGYTFGSGTRLTVV.

This chain links TRBV11-3 with TRBJ1-3; D gene uncertain. CDR1 and CDR2 (germline): SGHNT, YENEEA. Between the trimmed V and J ends, which lost 3 bases and 1 base, there was a span of 13 bases. The CDR3 has 16 amino acids. The CDR3 DNA follows: TGTGCCAGCAGCTTTGGACGGAGCTCATCTGGAAACACCATATATTTT. Translated, it gives CASSFGRSSSGNTIYF.

The V and J genes are TRBV7-9 and TRBJ2-5; 7 bases are shared with TRBD2. The V gene's germline CDR1 is SEHNR and CDR2 FQNEAQ (reference sequence). With 5 bases clipped from V and 3 bases from J, the junction kept 6 bases outside the gene matches. CDR3 size: 14 residues. The CDR3 loop is CASSPGLSKETQYF. The CDR3 DNA sequence: TGTGCCAGCAGCCCGGGACTATCAAAAGAGACCCAGTACTTC.

This clone was counted only a few times. The CDR3 DNA follows: TGTGCCAGCAGCTCCGGACAGGGCTCCTACGAGCAGTACTTC. This sequence encodes CASSSGQGSYEQYF. The genes are TRBV11-2 and TRBJ2-7, with 8 bases that match TRBD1. The V gene's germline CDR1 is SGHAT and CDR2 FQNNGV. V gave up 4 bases and J gave up 0 bases; unmatched junction bases: 2. The CDR3 spans 14 residues.

The rearrangement uses TRBV19 and TRBJ1-5; no definite D call. Germline lookup yields CDR1 LNHDA and CDR2 SQIVND (reference sequence). The CDR3 runs 14 residues. V dropped 5 bases and J dropped 5 bases, with 13 bases sitting between them. CDR3 DNA: TGTGCCAGTAGTTTGACATTTGAGGATCAGCCCCAGCATTTT. Translation gives CASSLTFEDQPQHF. The full variable domain, rest sourced from reference TRBV19 and TRBJ1-5, is DGGITQSPKYLFRKEGQNVTLSCEQNLNHDAMYWYRQDPGQGLRLIYYSQIVNDFQKGDIAEGYSVSREKKESFPLTVTSAQKNPTAFYLCASSLTFEDQPQHFGDGTRLSIL.